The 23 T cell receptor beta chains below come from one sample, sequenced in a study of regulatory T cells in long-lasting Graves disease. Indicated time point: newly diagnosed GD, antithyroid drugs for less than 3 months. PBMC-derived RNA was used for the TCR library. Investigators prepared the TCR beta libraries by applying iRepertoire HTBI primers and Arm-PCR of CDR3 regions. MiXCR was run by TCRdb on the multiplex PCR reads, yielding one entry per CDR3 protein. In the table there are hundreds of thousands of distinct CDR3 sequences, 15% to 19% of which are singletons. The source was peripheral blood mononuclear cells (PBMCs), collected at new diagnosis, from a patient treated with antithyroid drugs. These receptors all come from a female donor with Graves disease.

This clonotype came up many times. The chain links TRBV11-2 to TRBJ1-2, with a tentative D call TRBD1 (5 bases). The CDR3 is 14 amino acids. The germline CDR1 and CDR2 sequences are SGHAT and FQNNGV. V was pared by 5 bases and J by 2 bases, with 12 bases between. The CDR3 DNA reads TGTGCCAGCAGCCCGATGGCAGGGAACTATGGCTACACCTTC. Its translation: CASSPMAGNYGYTF.

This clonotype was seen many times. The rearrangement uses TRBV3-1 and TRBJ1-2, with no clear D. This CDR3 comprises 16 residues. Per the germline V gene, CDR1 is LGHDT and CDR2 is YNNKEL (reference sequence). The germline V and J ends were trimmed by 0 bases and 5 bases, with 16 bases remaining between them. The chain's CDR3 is CASSQEDRNQLYGYTF. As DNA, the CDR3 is TGTGCCAGCAGCCAAGAAGACCGGAACCAGTTATATGGCTACACCTTC.

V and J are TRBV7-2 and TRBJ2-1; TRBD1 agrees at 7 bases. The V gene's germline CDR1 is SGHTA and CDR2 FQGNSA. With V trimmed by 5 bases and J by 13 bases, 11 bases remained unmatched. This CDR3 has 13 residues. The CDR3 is CASSRQGWLQQFF. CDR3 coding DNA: TGTGCCAGCAGCCGACAGGGTTGGCTCCAACAGTTCTTC.

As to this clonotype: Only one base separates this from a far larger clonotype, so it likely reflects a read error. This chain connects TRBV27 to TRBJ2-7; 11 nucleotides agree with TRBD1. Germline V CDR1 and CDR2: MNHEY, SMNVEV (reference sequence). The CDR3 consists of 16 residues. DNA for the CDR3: TGTGCCAGCAGTTCCCGTTTGGACAGGGGGCGCGGAGGATTGGGATTC. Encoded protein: CASSSRLDRGRGGLGF.

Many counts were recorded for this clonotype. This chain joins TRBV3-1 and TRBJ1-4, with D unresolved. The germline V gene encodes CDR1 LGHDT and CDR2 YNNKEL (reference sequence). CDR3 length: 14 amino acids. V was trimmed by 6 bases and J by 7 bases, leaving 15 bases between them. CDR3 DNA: TGTGCCAGCAGACGTACAAATGGAGGTGAAAAACTGTTTTTT. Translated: CASRRTNGGEKLFF. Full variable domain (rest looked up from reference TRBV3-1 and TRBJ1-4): DTAVSQTPKYLVTQMGNDKSIKCEQNLGHDTMYWYKQDSKKFLKIMFSYNNKELIINETVPNRFSPKSPDKAHLNLHINSLELGDSAVYFCASRRTNGGEKLFFGSGTQLSVL.

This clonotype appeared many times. CDR3 protein: CASSLFQGHTEAFF. CDR3 sequence (DNA): TGTGCCAGCAGTTTATTTCAGGGACACACTGAAGCTTTCTTT. The V and J genes are TRBV27 and TRBJ1-1, with D perhaps matching TRBD1 (5 bases). This CDR3 has 14 residues. V lost 1 base to trimming and J lost 3 bases, with 9 bases between them. The germline V gene has CDR1 MNHEY and CDR2 SMNVEV (reference sequence).

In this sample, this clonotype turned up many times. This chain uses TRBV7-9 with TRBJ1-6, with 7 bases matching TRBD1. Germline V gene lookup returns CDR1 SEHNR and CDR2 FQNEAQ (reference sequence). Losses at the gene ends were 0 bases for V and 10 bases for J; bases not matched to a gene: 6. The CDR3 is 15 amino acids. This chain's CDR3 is CASSLAGGAGSPLHF. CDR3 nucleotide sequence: TGTGCCAGCAGCTTAGCAGGGGGCGCCGGGTCACCCCTCCACTTT.

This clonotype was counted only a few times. The DNA for the CDR3 is TGTGCCTGGAGCCGGCTAGCGGGAGGTGGCAAAAACATTCAGTACTTC. It yields the protein CAWSRLAGGGKNIQYF. The chain has TRBV30 and TRBJ2-4; 11 bases are a match to TRBD2. In germline, CDR1 is GTSNPN, CDR2 SVGIG (reference sequence). The CDR3 totals 16 residues. V trimming: 3 bases; J trimming: 3 bases; junction bases outside the gene matches: 7.

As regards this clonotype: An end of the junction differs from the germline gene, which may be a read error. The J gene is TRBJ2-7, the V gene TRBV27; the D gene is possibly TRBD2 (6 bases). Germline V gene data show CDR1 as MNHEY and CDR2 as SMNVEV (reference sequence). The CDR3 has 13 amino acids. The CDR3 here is CASTWSGHYELYF. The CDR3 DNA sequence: TGTGCCAGCACATGGAGCGGGCACTACGAGCTGTACTTC.

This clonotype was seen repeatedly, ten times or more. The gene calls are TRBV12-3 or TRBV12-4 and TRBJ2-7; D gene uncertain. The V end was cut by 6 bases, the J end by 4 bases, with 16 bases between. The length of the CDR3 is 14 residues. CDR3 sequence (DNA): TGTGCCAGCAGGCTCCAGTTAGGGCCGTACGAGCAGTACTTC. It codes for CASRLQLGPYEQYF.

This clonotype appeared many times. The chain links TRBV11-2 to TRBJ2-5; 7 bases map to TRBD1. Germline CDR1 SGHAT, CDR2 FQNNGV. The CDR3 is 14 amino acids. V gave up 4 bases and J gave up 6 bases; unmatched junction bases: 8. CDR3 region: CASSSPGQRKTQYF. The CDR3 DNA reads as TGTGCCAGCAGCTCCCCGGGACAGAGGAAGACCCAGTACTTC.

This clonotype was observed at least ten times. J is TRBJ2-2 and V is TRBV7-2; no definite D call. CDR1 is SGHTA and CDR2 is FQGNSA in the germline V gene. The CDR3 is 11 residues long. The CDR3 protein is CSESRTGELFF. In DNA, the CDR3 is TGTAGCGAGAGTAGAACCGGGGAGCTGTTTTTT. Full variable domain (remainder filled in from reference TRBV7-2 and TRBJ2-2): GAGVSQSPSNKVTEKGKDVELRCDPISGHTALYWYRQSLGQGLEFLIYFQGNSAPDKSGLPSDRFSAERTGGSVSTLTIQRTQQEDSAVYLCSESRTGELFFGEGSRLTVL.

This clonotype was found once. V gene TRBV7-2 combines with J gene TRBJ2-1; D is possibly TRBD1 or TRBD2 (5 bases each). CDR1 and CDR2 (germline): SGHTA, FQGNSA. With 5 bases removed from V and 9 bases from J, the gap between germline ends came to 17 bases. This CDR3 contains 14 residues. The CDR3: CASSQPPRESEQFF. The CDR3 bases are TGTGCCAGCAGCCAACCACCCAGGGAGAGTGAGCAGTTCTTC.

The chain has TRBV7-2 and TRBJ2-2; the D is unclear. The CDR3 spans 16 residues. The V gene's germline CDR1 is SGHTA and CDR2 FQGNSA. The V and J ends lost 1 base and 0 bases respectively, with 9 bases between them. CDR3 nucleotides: TGTGCCAGCAGCTTAGTCGGGCTAGCGAACACCGGGGAGCTGTTTTTT. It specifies CASSLVGLANTGELFF.

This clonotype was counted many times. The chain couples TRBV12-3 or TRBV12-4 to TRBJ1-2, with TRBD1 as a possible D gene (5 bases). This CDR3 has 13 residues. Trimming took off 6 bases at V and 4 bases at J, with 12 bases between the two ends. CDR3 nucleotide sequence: TGTGCCAGCAGCAACAGGACCGCCTATGGCTACACCTTC. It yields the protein CASSNRTAYGYTF.

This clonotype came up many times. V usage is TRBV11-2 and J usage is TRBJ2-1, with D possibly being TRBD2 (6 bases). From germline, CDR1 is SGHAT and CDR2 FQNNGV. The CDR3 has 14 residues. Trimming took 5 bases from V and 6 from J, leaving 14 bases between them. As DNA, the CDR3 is TGTGCCAGCAGCCCAAGAACTAGCCGCAATGAGCAGTTCTTC. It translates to CASSPRTSRNEQFF.

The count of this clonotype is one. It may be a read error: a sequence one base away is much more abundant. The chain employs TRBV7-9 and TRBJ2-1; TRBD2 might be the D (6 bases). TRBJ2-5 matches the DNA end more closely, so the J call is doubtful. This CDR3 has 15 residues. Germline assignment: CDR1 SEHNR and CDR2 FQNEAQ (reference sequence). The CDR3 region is CASSGVAGREETQYF. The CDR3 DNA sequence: TGTGCCAGCAGCGGTGTGGCGGGAAGGGAAGAGACCCAGTACTTC.

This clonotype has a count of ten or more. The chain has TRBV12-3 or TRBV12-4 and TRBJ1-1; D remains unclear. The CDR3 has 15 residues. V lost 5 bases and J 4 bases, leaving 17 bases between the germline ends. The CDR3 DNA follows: TGTGCCAGCAGTGACCGTTCGGTCGGGTCCACTGAAGCTTTCTTT. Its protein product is CASSDRSVGSTEAFF.

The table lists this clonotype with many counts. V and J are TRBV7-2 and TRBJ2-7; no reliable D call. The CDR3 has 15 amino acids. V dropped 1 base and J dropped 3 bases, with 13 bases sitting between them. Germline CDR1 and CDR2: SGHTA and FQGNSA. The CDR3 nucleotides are TGTGCCAGCAGCTTAGTCGGAGATCGATTCTACGAGCAGTACTTC. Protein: CASSLVGDRFYEQYF.

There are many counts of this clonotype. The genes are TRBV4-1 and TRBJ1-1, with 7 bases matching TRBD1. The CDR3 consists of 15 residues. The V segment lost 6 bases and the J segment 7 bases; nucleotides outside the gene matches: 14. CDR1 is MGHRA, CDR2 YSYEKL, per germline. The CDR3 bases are TGCGCCAGCAGTCGAAAACCCGGGACAGTCGTTGAAGCTTTCTTT. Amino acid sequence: CASSRKPGTVVEAFF.

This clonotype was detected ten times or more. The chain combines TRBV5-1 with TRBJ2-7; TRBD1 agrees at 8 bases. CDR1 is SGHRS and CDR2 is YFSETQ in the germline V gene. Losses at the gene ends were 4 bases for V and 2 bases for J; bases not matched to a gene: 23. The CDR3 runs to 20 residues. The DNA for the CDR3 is TGCGCCAGCAGCGATCACATTCGAAGGACAGGGCTATTTCTACCCTACGAGCAGTACTTC. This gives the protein CASSDHIRRTGLFLPYEQYF.

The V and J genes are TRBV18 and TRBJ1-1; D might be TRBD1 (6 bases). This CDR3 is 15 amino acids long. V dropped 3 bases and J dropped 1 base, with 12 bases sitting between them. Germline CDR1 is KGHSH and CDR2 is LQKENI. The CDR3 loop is CASSPADSRNTEAFF. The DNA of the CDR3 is TGTGCCAGCTCACCGGCGGACAGCAGGAACACTGAAGCTTTCTTT.

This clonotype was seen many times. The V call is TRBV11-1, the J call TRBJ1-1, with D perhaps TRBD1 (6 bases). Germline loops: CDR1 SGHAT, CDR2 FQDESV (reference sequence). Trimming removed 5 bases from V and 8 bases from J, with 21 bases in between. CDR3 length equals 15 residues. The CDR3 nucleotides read TGTGCCAGCAGCCCCTGGGGGCAGGGGTCCCCAGAAGCTTTCTTT. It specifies CASSPWGQGSPEAFF. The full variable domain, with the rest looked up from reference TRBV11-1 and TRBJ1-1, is EAEVAQSPRYKITEKSQAVAFWCDPISGHATLYWYRQILGQGPELLVQFQDESVVDDSQLPKDRFSAERLKGVDSTLKIQPAELGDSAMYLCASSPWGQGSPEAFFGQGTRLTVV.